Shown below are 13 T cell receptor beta chains from a single sample sequenced in a study of cytomegalovirus exposure and HLA in healthy donors. The primer mix had 60 Vbeta and 13 Jbeta primers. Repertoires were generated with immunoSEQ multiplex PCR, while TCRdb's copy carries only in-frame clones and drops some. The top ten hold roughly 3.1% of the sample, which has roughly 190,000 clones, over 65% seen once. The sequenced sample was PBMCs. These TCRs come from a man aged 40-49 years in good health and CMV-seropositive.

The V call is TRBV18, the J call TRBJ2-7; 10 nucleotides align to TRBD2. The CDR3 loop spans 16 amino acids. Trimming removed 6 bases from V and 0 bases from J; junction bases left unmatched: 8. Germline loops: CDR1 KGHSH, CDR2 LQKENI. The CDR3 protein is CASSQITSGDSYEQYF. In nucleotides, the CDR3 is TGTGCCAGCTCGCAAATAACTAGCGGGGACTCCTACGAGCAGTACTTC.

V is TRBV6-1 and J is TRBJ1-4; maybe TRBD1 (6 bases). Germline CDR1 is MNHNS and CDR2 is SASEGT. The CDR3 consists of 16 residues. V was trimmed by 3 bases and J by 2 bases, leaving 13 bases between them. The CDR3, as DNA: TGTGCCAGCAGTGAGACCCGACAGGTGACTAATGAAAAACTGTTTTTT. It codes for CASSETRQVTNEKLFF.

V and J are TRBV2 and TRBJ1-1; possibly TRBD1 for D (6 bases). The V gene's germline CDR1 is SNHLY and CDR2 FYNNEI. This CDR3 has 17 amino acids. Deletions cut 6 bases from V and 2 bases from J, with 22 bases between. CDR3 protein: CASSLEGDQGLNTEAFF. The CDR3 nucleotides read TGTGCCAGCAGCCTAGAGGGAGACCAGGGGCTTAACACTGAAGCTTTCTTT.

The chain joins TRBV30 to TRBJ2-7; the D gene is possibly TRBD2 (6 bases). The CDR3 runs to 17 residues. Trimming cost V 0 bases and J 0 bases, with 18 bases left between them. CDR1 and CDR2 (germline): GTSNPN, SVGIG (reference sequence). The CDR3 loop reads CAWSVSYLGRDSYEQYF. CDR3 nucleotide sequence: TGTGCCTGGAGTGTCTCGTATTTAGGGCGGGACTCCTACGAGCAGTACTTC.

This clone came up once. The chain recombines TRBV5-1 with TRBJ2-7; D may be TRBD1 (6 bases). This CDR3 has 15 residues. The germline V gene encodes CDR1 SGHRS and CDR2 YFSETQ. With 0 bases removed from V and 2 bases from J, the gap between germline ends came to 12 bases. CDR3 bases: TGCGCCAGCAGCTTGGTTCCAGGGGAAACCTACGAGCAGTACTTC. Protein product: CASSLVPGETYEQYF.

The rearrangement uses TRBV5-1 and TRBJ2-3; 9 bases match TRBD2. The length of the CDR3 is 16 residues. CDR1 is SGHRS, CDR2 YFSETQ, per germline. J gave up 2 bases and V 4 bases, and 8 bases lay outside the gene matches. The CDR3 loop is CASSATSGGFTDTQYF. The CDR3 bases are TGCGCCAGCAGCGCCACAAGCGGGGGGTTCACAGATACGCAGTATTTT.

The chain combines TRBV19 with TRBJ1-3; D remains unclear. The CDR3 is 12 amino acids. V shed 4 bases and J shed 7 bases, with 8 bases lying between them. CDR1 LNHDA and CDR2 SQIVND come from the germline V gene (reference sequence). CDR3 amino acids: CASSTAGNTIYF. CDR3 DNA: TGTGCCAGTAGTACAGCGGGGAACACCATATATTTT.

V and J are TRBV7-9 and TRBJ2-7; D is possibly TRBD2 (6 bases). CDR3 length: 14 residues. Germline V gives CDR1 SEHNR, CDR2 FQNEAQ (reference sequence). Trimming pared 1 base from V and 4 bases from J, leaving 11 bases between. For the CDR3, the DNA is TGTGCCAGCAGCTTAGGGACCCTAGCGTACGAGCAGTACTTC. Translated: CASSLGTLAYEQYF.

The V call is TRBV7-9, the J call TRBJ1-1, with D maybe TRBD1 (6 bases). CDR3 size: 14 residues. The germline gives CDR1 SEHNR, CDR2 FQNEAQ (reference sequence). Trimming removed 3 bases from V and 3 bases from J, with 11 bases in between. The CDR3 spells CASSFRQEDTEAFF. Here the CDR3 DNA reads TGTGCCAGCAGCTTCAGACAGGAGGACACTGAAGCTTTCTTT. Full variable domain (remainder filled in from reference TRBV7-9 and TRBJ1-1): DTGVSQNPRHKITKRGQNVTFRCDPISEHNRLYWYRQTLGQGPEFLTYFQNEAQLEKSRLLSDRFSAERPKGSFSTLEIQRTEQGDSAMYLCASSFRQEDTEAFFGQGTRLTVV.

The CDR3 sequence: CASSEMSAAGTDTQYF. In DNA form, the CDR3 reads TGTGCCAGCAGTGAAATGAGCGCCGCCGGCACAGATACGCAGTATTTT. The chain joins TRBV6-4 to TRBJ2-3, with D hard to call. Between the trimmed V and J ends, which lost 3 bases and 1 base, there was a span of 14 bases. The CDR3 extends over 16 amino acids. Germline lookup yields CDR1 MRHNA and CDR2 SNTAGT.

The V call is TRBV5-4, the J call TRBJ1-6; D may be TRBD1 (5 bases). This CDR3 has 13 amino acids. Germline V gene data show CDR1 as SGHNT and CDR2 as YYREEE (reference sequence). V was pared by 2 bases and J by 7 bases, with 7 bases between. The CDR3 loop reads CASSLQENSPLHF. CDR3 bases: TGTGCCAGCAGCTTACAGGAAAATTCACCCCTCCACTTT. The full variable domain, in which reference TRBV5-4 and TRBJ1-6 provide the parts outside the CDR3, is ETGVTQSPTHLIKTRGQQVTLRCSSQSGHNTVSWYQQALGQGPQFIFQYYREEENGRGNFPPRFSGLQFPNYSSELNVNALELDDSALYLCASSLQENSPLHFGNGTRLTVT.

The chain carries TRBV19 and TRBJ1-2; weak D call: TRBD1 (5 bases). The CDR3 totals 13 residues. V lost 2 bases to trimming and J lost 3 bases, with 7 bases between them. Germline values: CDR1 LNHDA, CDR2 SQIVND (reference sequence). CDR3: CASSIQGYYGYTF. For the CDR3, the DNA is TGTGCCAGTAGTATACAGGGATACTATGGCTACACCTTC.

The chain couples TRBV7-9 to TRBJ2-1; D is unresolved. CDR1 SEHNR and CDR2 FQNEAQ come from the germline V gene (reference sequence). Trimming shortened V by 1 base and J by 7 bases, and 11 bases separated the two germline ends. This CDR3 has 14 residues. The CDR3 sequence: CASSLDVGWNEQFF. Written as DNA, the CDR3 is TGTGCCAGCAGCTTAGACGTCGGTTGGAATGAGCAGTTCTTC.